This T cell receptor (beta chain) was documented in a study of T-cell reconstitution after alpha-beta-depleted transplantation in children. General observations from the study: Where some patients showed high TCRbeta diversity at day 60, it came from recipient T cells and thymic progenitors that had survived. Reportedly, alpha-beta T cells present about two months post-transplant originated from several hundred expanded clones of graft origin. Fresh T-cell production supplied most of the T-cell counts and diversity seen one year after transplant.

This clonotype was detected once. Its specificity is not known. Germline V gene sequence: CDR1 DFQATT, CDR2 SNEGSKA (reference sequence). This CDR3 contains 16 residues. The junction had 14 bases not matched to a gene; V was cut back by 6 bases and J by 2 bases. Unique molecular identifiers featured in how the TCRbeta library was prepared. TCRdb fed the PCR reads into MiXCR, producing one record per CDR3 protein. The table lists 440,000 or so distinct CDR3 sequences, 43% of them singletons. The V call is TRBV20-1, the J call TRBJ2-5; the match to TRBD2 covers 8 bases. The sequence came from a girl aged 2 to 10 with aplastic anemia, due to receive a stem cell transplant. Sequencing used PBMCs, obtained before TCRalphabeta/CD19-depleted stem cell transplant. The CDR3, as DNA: TGCAGTGCCATGAAAGGGGCTAGCGGGCCGCAAGAGACCCAGTACTTC. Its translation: CSAMKGASGPQETQYF.